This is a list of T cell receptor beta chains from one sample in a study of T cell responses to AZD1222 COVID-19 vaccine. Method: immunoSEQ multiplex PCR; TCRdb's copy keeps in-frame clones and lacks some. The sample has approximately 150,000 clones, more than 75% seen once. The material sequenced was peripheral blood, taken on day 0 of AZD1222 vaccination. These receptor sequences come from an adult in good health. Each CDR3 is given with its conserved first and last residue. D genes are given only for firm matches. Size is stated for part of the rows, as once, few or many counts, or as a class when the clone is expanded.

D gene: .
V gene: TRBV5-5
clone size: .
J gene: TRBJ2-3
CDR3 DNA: TGTGCCAGCACCCACCGGAACCAAGCTAGCACAGATACGCAGTATTTT
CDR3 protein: CASTHRNQASTDTQYF

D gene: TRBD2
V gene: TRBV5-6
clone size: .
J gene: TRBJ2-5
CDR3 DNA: TGTGCCAGCAGCGCAAGGGTAGCGGGAGAGACGGAGACCCAGTACTTC
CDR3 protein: CASSARVAGETETQYF

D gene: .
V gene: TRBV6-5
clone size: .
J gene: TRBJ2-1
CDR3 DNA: TGTGCCAGCAGTTACGGTCTGGCGGGACGGTACAATGAGCAGTTCTTC
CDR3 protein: CASSYGLAGRYNEQFF

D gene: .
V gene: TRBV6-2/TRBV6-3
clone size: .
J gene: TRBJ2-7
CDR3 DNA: TGTGCCAGCAGTTACTCGTCCGGGCGAAACGAGCAGTACTTC
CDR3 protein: CASSYSSGRNEQYF

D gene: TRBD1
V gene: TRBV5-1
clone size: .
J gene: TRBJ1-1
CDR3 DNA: TGCGCCAGCAGCCCCCACAGGGGGGTAGTTCGCACTGAAGCTTTCTTT
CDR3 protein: CASSPHRGVVRTEAFF

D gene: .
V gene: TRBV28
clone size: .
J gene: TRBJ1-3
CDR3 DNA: TGTGCCAGCAGTTTATCGGCAGGGCTAGCTGGAAACACCATATATTTT
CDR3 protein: CASSLSAGLAGNTIYF

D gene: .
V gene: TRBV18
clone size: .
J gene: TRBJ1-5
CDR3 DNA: TGTGCCAGCTCACCGGGAGGGGCTGGCAATCAGCCCCAGCATTTT
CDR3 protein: CASSPGGAGNQPQHF

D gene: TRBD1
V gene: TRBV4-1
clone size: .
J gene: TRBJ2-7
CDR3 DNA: TGCGCCAGCAGCCAAGGGACAGGGGCGAGAGAGCAGTACTTC
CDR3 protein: CASSQGTGAREQYF

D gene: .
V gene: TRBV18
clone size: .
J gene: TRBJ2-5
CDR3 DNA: TGTGCCAGCTCACCCACGACAAGGCAAGAGACCCAGTACTTC
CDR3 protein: CASSPTTRQETQYF

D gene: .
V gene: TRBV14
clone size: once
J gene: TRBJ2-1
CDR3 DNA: TGTGCCAGCAGCCAAGATAGGGGAGCGGCCTACAATGAGCAGTTCTTC
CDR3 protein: CASSQDRGAAYNEQFF

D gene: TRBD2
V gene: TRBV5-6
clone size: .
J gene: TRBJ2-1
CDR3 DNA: TGTGCCAGCAGCTGGACGACTAGCGGCAACAATGAGCAGTTCTTC
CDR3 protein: CASSWTTSGNNEQFF

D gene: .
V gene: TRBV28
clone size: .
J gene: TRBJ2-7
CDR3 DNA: TGTGCCAGCAGTTCCCCCCCGTTGTACGAGCAGTACTTC
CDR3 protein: CASSSPPLYEQYF

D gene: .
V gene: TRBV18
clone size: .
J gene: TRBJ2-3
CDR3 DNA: TGTGCCAGCTCACCTCAACTAGGACAGCCAGATACGCAGTATTTT
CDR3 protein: CASSPQLGQPDTQYF

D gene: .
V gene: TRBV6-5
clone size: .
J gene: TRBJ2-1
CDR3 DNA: TGTGCCAGCAGCCAGGACTTAAGCTCCTACAATGAGCAGTTCTTC
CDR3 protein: CASSQDLSSYNEQFF

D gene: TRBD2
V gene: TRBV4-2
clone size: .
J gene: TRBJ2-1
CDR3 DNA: TGTGCCAGCAGCCAAGAGGGAGGGAGGGGCAGGAATGAGCAGTTCTTC
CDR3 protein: CASSQEGGRGRNEQFF

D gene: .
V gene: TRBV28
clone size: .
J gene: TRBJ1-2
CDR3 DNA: TGTGCCAGCAGGGAGGGGGTTGAATATGGCTACACCTTC
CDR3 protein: CASREGVEYGYTF

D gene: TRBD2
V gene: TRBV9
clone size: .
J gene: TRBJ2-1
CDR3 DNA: TGTGCCAGCAGCGGTAGCGGGAACTCCTACAATGAGCAGTTCTTC
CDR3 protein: CASSGSGNSYNEQFF

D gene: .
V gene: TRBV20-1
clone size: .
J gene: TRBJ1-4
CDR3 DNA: TGCAGTGCCTCCCATAATGAAAAACTGTTTTTT
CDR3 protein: CSASHNEKLFF

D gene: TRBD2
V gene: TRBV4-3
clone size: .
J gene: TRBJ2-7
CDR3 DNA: TGCGCCAGCAGCCAAAGACTAGCGGGAGGGATACACGAGCAGTACTTC
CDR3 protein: CASSQRLAGGIHEQYF

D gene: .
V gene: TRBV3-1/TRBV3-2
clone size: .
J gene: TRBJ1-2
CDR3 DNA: TGTGCCAGCAGCCAAAATAAATGGGCCCAGAACTATGGCTACACCTTC
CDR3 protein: CASSQNKWAQNYGYTF

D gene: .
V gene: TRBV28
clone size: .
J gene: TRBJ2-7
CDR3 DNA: TGTGCCAGCAGTTTCCCGACAGGCTTAGGATCCTACGAGCAGTACTTC
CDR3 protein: CASSFPTGLGSYEQYF

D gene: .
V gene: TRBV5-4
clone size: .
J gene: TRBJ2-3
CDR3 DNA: TGTGCCAGCAGCTTAGTGCCTAGGGCAGATACGCAGTATTTT
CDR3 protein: CASSLVPRADTQYF

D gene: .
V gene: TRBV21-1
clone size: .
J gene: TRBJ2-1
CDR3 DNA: TGTGCCAGCAGCCAAGGACTAGCGGGATCCAATGAGCAGTTCTTC
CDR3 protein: CASSQGLAGSNEQFF

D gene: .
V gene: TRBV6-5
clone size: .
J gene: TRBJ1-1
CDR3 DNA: TGTGCCAGCAGTTACGGAGACACTGAAGCTTTCTTT
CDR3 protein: CASSYGDTEAFF

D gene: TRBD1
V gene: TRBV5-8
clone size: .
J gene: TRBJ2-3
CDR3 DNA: TGTGCCAGCAGCGCCGGACAGGGGGGCCGCACAGATACGCAGTATTTT
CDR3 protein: CASSAGQGGRTDTQYF

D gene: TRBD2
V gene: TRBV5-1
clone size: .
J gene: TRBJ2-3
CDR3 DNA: TGCGCCAGCAGCCCCGGACTAGCCGAAGATACGCAGTATTTT
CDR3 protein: CASSPGLAEDTQYF

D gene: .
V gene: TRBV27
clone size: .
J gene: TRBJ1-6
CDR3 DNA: TGTGCCACCAGGAAGCTCGGGTCCTCCTATAATTCACCCCTCCACTTT
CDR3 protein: CATRKLGSSYNSPLHF

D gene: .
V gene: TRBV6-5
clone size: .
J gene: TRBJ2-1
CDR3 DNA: TGTGCCAGCAGTTATCTAAGTGAGCAGTTCTTC
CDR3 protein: CASSYLSEQFF

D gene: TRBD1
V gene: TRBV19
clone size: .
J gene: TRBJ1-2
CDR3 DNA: TGTGCCAGTAGTAACCAGGGGGGCTATGGCTACACCTTC
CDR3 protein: CASSNQGGYGYTF

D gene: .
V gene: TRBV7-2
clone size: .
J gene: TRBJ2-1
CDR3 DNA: TGTGCCAGCAGCTTAGCAAGTCTAAGCGGGGAGCAGTTCTTC
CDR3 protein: CASSLASLSGEQFF

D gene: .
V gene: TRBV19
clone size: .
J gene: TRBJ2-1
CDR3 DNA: TGTGCCAGTAGTGGCCTTCAGGCGGGTATCTCCTACAATGAGCAGTTCTTC
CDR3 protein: CASSGLQAGISYNEQFF

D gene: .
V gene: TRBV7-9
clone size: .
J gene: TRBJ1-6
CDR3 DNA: TGTGCCAGCAGTCCCACCGGGGCCCAAGGGAATAATTCACCCCTCCACTTT
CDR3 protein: CASSPTGAQGNNSPLHF

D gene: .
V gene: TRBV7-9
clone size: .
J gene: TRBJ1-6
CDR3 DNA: TGTGCCAGCAGCTTGTACTTAGGGGGTAATTCACCCCTCCACTTT
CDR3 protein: CASSLYLGGNSPLHF

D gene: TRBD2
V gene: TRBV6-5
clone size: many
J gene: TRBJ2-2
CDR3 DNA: TGTGCCAGCAGTTACGCCCTAGCGGGAGGGCTAGGGGAGCTGTTTTTT
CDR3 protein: CASSYALAGGLGELFF

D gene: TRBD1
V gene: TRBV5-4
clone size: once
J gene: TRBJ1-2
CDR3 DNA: TGTGCCAGCAGCCCCGGACAGGGGGTGACGGTCTATGGCTACACCTTC
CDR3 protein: CASSPGQGVTVYGYTF

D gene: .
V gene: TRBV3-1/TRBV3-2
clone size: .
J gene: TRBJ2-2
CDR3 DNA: TGTGCCAGCTCATGGGGGGTGAACACCGGGGAGCTGTTTTTT
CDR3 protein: CASSWGVNTGELFF

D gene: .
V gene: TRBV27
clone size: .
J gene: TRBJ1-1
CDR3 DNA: TGTGCCAGCAGTTTTTCGCCAGAATGGACTGAAGCTTTCTTT
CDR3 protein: CASSFSPEWTEAFF

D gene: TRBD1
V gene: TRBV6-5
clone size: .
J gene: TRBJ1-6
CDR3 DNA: TGTGCCAGCAGTTACGGGACAGCAAATAATTCACCCCTCCACTTT
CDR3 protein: CASSYGTANNSPLHF

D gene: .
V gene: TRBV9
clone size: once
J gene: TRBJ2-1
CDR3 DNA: TGTGCCAGCAGCGTAGGACTATGGGGCCGCAATGAGCAGTTCTTC
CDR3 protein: CASSVGLWGRNEQFF

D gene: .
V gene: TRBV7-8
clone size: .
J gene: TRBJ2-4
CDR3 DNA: TGTGCCAGCAGCCCATTGGGCCGGGACATTCAGTACTTC
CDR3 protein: CASSPLGRDIQYF

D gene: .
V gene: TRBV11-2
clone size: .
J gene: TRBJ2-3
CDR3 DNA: TGTGCCAGCGTGGAACTCGGCGCAGATACGCAGTATTTT
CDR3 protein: CASVELGADTQYF

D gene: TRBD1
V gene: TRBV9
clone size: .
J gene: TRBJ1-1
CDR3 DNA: TGTGCCAGCAGCGTAGGGGGACAGGGATGGGACACTGAAGCTTTCTTT
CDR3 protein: CASSVGGQGWDTEAFF

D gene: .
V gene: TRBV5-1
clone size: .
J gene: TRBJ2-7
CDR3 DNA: TGCGCCAGCAGCTTGGATCCCCCCTCCTACGAGCAGTACTTC
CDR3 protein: CASSLDPPSYEQYF

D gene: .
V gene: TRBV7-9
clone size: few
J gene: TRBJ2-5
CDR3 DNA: TGTGCCAGCAGCTTAGCGTGGGAGACCCAGTACTTC
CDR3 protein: CASSLAWETQYF

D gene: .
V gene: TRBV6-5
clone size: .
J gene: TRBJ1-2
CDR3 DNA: TGTGCCAGCAGTTACACATATGGTGGAGGCTATGGCTACACCTTC
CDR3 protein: CASSYTYGGGYGYTF

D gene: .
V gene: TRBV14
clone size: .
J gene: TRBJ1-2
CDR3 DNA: TGTGCCAGCAGCCAGGCAGGCTATGGCTACACCTTC
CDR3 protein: CASSQAGYGYTF

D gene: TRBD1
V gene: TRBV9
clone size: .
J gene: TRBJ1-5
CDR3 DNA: TGTGCCAGCAGCGTTGGGACAGGGCATCAGCCCCAGCATTTT
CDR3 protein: CASSVGTGHQPQHF

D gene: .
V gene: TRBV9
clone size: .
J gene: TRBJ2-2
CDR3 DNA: TGTGCCAGCAGCGTAGAGAGCACCTGGGGCACCGGGGAGCTGTTTTTT
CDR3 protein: CASSVESTWGTGELFF

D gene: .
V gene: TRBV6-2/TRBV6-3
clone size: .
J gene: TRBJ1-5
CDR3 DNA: TGTGCCAGCAGTTACTCTCTCCCTAGCAATCAGCCCCAGCATTTT
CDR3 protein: CASSYSLPSNQPQHF

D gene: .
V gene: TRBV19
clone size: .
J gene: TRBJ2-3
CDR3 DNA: TGTGCCAGTAGTATCGGGGATACGCAGTATTTT
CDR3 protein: CASSIGDTQYF

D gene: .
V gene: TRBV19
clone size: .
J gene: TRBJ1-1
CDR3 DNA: TGTGCCAGTTACGACAGAATGAACACTGAAGCTTTCTTT
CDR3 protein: CASYDRMNTEAFF

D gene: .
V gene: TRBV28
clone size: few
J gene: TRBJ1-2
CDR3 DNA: TGTGCCAGCAGTCAAGACAGGCGGTATGGCTACACCTTC
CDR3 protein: CASSQDRRYGYTF

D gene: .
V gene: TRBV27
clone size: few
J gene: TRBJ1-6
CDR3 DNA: TGTGCCAGCAGTGGGCAGGGAAAAAATTCACCCCTCCACTTT
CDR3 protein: CASSGQGKNSPLHF